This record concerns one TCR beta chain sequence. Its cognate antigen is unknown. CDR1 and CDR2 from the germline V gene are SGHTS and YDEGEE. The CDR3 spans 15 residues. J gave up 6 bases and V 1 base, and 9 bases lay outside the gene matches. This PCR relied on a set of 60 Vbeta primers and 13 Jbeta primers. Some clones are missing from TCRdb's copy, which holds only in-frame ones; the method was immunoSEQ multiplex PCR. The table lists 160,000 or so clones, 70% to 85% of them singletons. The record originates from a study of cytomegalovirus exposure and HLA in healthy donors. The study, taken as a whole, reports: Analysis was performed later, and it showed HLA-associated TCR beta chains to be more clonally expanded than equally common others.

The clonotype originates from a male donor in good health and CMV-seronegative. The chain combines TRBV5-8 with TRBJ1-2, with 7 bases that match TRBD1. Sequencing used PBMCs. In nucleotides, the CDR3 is TGTGCCAGCAGCTTGTTAGGGGGCAAAATGGATGGCTACACCTTC. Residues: CASSLLGGKMDGYTF.